Listed below are T cell receptor beta chains from one sample, sequenced in a study of blood T cell repertoires in COVID-19. Measured with immunoSEQ multiplex PCR; TCRdb has only the in-frame clones, and not every one. The table shows about 310,000 clones, with 80% to 90% occurring only once. The sequenced sample was peripheral blood. Source of these receptors: a woman between 50 and 59 years old who had recovered from COVID-19. Each CDR3 is given with its conserved first and last residue. D genes are given only for firm matches. Where a row states a size, it is once, few, many or the class of an expanded clone; other rows omit it.

V: TRBV29-1; size: few; J: TRBJ2-1; D: TRBD2; DNA: TGCAGCGTTGAAGGTCCTAGCGGGAGATCTAGTGACAATGAGCAGTTCTTC; CDR3: CSVEGPSGRSSDNEQFF
V: TRBV3-1/TRBV3-2; size: .; J: TRBJ2-5; D: .; DNA: TGTGCCAGCAGCCAGCTGGAGGAGACCCAGTACTTC; CDR3: CASSQLEETQYF
V: TRBV15; size: .; J: TRBJ2-1; D: TRBD2; DNA: TGTGCCACCAGCAGAGTGGCGGGGGGTTTGTTCTCCTACAATGAGCAGTTCTTC; CDR3: CATSRVAGGLFSYNEQFF
V: TRBV2; size: .; J: TRBJ1-2; D: TRBD1; DNA: TGTGCCAGCAAAGGACAGGACCCCTATGGCTACACCTTC; CDR3: CASKGQDPYGYTF
V: TRBV11-1; size: .; J: TRBJ2-5; D: .; DNA: TGTGCCAGCAGCTGGGGGCGGCAGGACCAAGAGACCCAGTACTTC; CDR3: CASSWGRQDQETQYF
V: TRBV5-1; size: .; J: TRBJ2-2; D: TRBD1; DNA: TGCGCCAGCAGCTTACAGGGGGCAGGGACCGGGGAGCTGTTTTTT; CDR3: CASSLQGAGTGELFF
V: TRBV6-7; size: few; J: TRBJ2-7; D: TRBD2; DNA: TGTGCCAGGGGCGGGCTAGCGGGAGGTGCTGGGGACGAGCAGTACTTC; CDR3: CARGGLAGGAGDEQYF
V: TRBV7-6; size: .; J: TRBJ2-5; D: TRBD1; DNA: TGTGCCAGCAGCTTATTGGGACAGGGTCGGGAGACCCAGTACTTC; CDR3: CASSLLGQGRETQYF
V: TRBV28; size: .; J: TRBJ2-7; D: TRBD2; DNA: TGTGCCAGCAGCAGGACTAGCGGGGCCAGCTACGAGCAGTACTTC; CDR3: CASSRTSGASYEQYF
V: TRBV9; size: .; J: TRBJ1-1; D: TRBD1; DNA: TGTGCCAGCAGCGTTGGACAGGGGTTCGTAGCTTTCTTT; CDR3: CASSVGQGFVAFF
V: TRBV19; size: .; J: TRBJ2-1; D: TRBD2; DNA: TGTGCCAGTAGTATGGCTAGCGGGGACTACAATGAGCAGTTCTTC; CDR3: CASSMASGDYNEQFF
V: TRBV24-1; size: .; J: TRBJ2-3; D: .; DNA: TGTGCCACCAGTGATTTCGCCCGCGCGGATACGCAGTATTTT; CDR3: CATSDFARADTQYF
V: TRBV2; size: .; J: TRBJ2-1; D: .; DNA: TGTGCCAGCAGTGCTGACGGGGTTGCCGATAATGAGCAGTTCTTC; CDR3: CASSADGVADNEQFF
V: TRBV7-9; size: .; J: TRBJ2-2; D: .; DNA: TGTGCCAGCAGCCCATGGAACACCGGGGAGCTGTTTTTT; CDR3: CASSPWNTGELFF
V: TRBV7-2; size: .; J: TRBJ1-1; D: .; DNA: TGTGCCAGCAGCTTACGGCGGGGAGGGGCTGAAGCTTTCTTT; CDR3: CASSLRRGGAEAFF
V: TRBV19; size: .; J: TRBJ2-1; D: TRBD1; DNA: TGTGCCAGTAACCTCCGGGACAGATTCTCTGAGCAGTTCTTC; CDR3: CASNLRDRFSEQFF
V: TRBV2; size: .; J: TRBJ1-2; D: .; DNA: TGTGCCAGCAGTGAAGCGCTATCCCCCCAGGGGAGGGGTATGTATGGCTACACCTTC; CDR3: CASSEALSPQGRGMYGYTF
V: TRBV21-1; size: .; J: TRBJ2-7; D: .; DNA: TGTGCCAGCAGCTTAACACCAGGGTGCCGGCCTTGCTGCGAGCAGTACTTC; CDR3: CASSLTPGCRPCCEQYF
V: TRBV10-3; size: .; J: TRBJ2-2; D: TRBD2; DNA: TGTGCCATCAGTGACCCGGGACTAGCGAAATCGAACACCGGGGAGCTGTTTTTT; CDR3: CAISDPGLAKSNTGELFF
V: TRBV5-6; size: .; J: TRBJ1-2; D: TRBD1; DNA: TGTGCCAGCAAAAGACAGGGGAGAGACTATGGCTACACCTTC; CDR3: CASKRQGRDYGYTF
V: TRBV28; size: once; J: TRBJ2-3; D: .; DNA: TGTGCCAGCAGCGGGGCTAGCGCCCGGGATACGCAGTATTTT; CDR3: CASSGASARDTQYF
V: TRBV19; size: .; J: TRBJ2-3; D: .; DNA: TGTGCCAGTAACCTCGCGTTCGCGGGAAGGGCAGATACGCAGTATTTT; CDR3: CASNLAFAGRADTQYF
V: TRBV19; size: .; J: TRBJ2-3; D: TRBD1; DNA: TGTGCCAGTAGTACGCCGGGACAGGGTGGGGGAGATACGCAGTATTTT; CDR3: CASSTPGQGGGDTQYF
V: TRBV6-1; size: once; J: TRBJ2-1; D: .; DNA: TGTGCCAGCAGTAAAGCGGGCAGATTCTACAATGAGCAGTTCTTC; CDR3: CASSKAGRFYNEQFF
V: TRBV2; size: .; J: TRBJ1-5; D: .; DNA: TGTGCCAGCAGCTTCATAGCAGGGGATCAGCCCCAGCATTTT; CDR3: CASSFIAGDQPQHF
V: TRBV6-1; size: few; J: TRBJ2-3; D: TRBD1; DNA: TGTGCCAGCAGTGAGGGACAGAGCACAGATACGCAGTATTTT; CDR3: CASSEGQSTDTQYF
V: TRBV7-2; size: .; J: TRBJ2-2; D: .; DNA: TGTGCCAGCAGCTCAGGGTGGGACACCGGGGAGCTGTTTTTT; CDR3: CASSSGWDTGELFF
V: TRBV7-9; size: .; J: TRBJ2-7; D: TRBD2; DNA: TGTGCCAGCAGCCAAAATAGCGGGAGTTTCGCCTACGAGCAGTACTTC; CDR3: CASSQNSGSFAYEQYF
V: TRBV30; size: .; J: TRBJ1-2; D: TRBD1; DNA: TGTGCCTTCACCTCCCCCGGGACAGCGATCTATGGCTACACCTTC; CDR3: CAFTSPGTAIYGYTF
V: TRBV18; size: .; J: TRBJ1-1; D: .; DNA: TGTGCCAGCTCACCTCAGGTTTGGACTGAAGCTTTCTTT; CDR3: CASSPQVWTEAFF
V: TRBV7-2; size: .; J: TRBJ2-3; D: .; DNA: TGTGCCAGCAGCTTAGGGGGGGACCCCACAGATACGCAGTATTTT; CDR3: CASSLGGDPTDTQYF
V: TRBV11-1; size: .; J: TRBJ1-1; D: .; DNA: TGTGCCAGCAGCTTGGCAGGGGCGAACACTGAAGCTTTCTTT; CDR3: CASSLAGANTEAFF
V: TRBV6-6; size: .; J: TRBJ1-4; D: TRBD1; DNA: TGTGCCAGCAGCGGACAGGGCGAGAGGGAAAAACTGTTTTTT; CDR3: CASSGQGEREKLFF
V: TRBV28; size: .; J: TRBJ2-2; D: .; DNA: TGTGCCAGCAGTCTACAGGGAGCCGGGGAGCTGTTTTTT; CDR3: CASSLQGAGELFF
V: TRBV10-3; size: few; J: TRBJ1-1; D: .; DNA: TGTGCCATCAGTGTTTACCGGGACACTGAAGCTTTCTTT; CDR3: CAISVYRDTEAFF
V: TRBV5-4; size: once; J: TRBJ2-1; D: TRBD1; DNA: TGTGCCAGCAGCTATGGGACAGCTGGGGAGCAGTTCTTC; CDR3: CASSYGTAGEQFF
V: TRBV27; size: .; J: TRBJ2-7; D: TRBD2; DNA: TGTGCCAGCAGTTTATCGGGACTAGCCGAGCAGTACTTC; CDR3: CASSLSGLAEQYF
V: TRBV5-1; size: .; J: TRBJ1-1; D: .; DNA: TGCGCCAGCAGCCAGGGTAGGCTACTTGCACTTGGGGACACTGAAGCTTTCTTT; CDR3: CASSQGRLLALGDTEAFF
V: TRBV20-1; size: .; J: TRBJ1-2; D: TRBD1; DNA: TGCAGTGCTAGTGCGGACAGGGGGTATGGCTACACCTTC; CDR3: CSASADRGYGYTF
V: TRBV20-1; size: .; J: TRBJ2-6; D: .; DNA: TGCAGTGCTAGTTCACAAAACTCTGGGGCCAACGTCCTGACTTTC; CDR3: CSASSQNSGANVLTF
V: TRBV5-1; size: once; J: TRBJ2-7; D: TRBD1; DNA: TGCGCCAGCAGCTTGGCCGGGCAGGGGGTCGGTTACGAGCAGTACTTC; CDR3: CASSLAGQGVGYEQYF
V: TRBV4-1; size: once; J: TRBJ1-5; D: .; DNA: TGCGCCAGCAGCCAAGACTTTCGTCAGCCCCAGCATTTT; CDR3: CASSQDFRQPQHF
V: TRBV27; size: .; J: TRBJ2-2; D: .; DNA: TGTGCCAGCAGTTCCCCTATACGTTCGAACACCGGGGAGCTGTTTTTT; CDR3: CASSSPIRSNTGELFF
V: TRBV19; size: .; J: TRBJ1-5; D: TRBD1; DNA: TGTGCCAGTAGTATGGACAGGGAGAGTCATCAGCCCCAGCATTTT; CDR3: CASSMDRESHQPQHF
V: TRBV30; size: few; J: TRBJ1-1; D: .; DNA: TGTGCCTGGAGTGTACAGGTGAACACTGAAGCTTTCTTT; CDR3: CAWSVQVNTEAFF
V: TRBV7-9; size: .; J: TRBJ1-2; D: .; DNA: TGTGCCAGCAGCCCCACCCCCACAGGGACTAACTATGGCTACACCTTC; CDR3: CASSPTPTGTNYGYTF
V: TRBV12-3/TRBV12-4; size: .; J: TRBJ1-2; D: .; DNA: TGTGCCAGCAGTGTAGGGGCAGACTATGGCTACACCTTC; CDR3: CASSVGADYGYTF
V: TRBV5-1; size: once; J: TRBJ2-1; D: TRBD2; DNA: TGCGCCAGCAGCTCAGGGACTAGCGGGATGGGTAATGAGCAGTTCTTC; CDR3: CASSSGTSGMGNEQFF
V: TRBV2; size: few; J: TRBJ1-3; D: TRBD1; DNA: TGTGCCAGCAGGGACAGGGACCATGGAAACACCATATATTTT; CDR3: CASRDRDHGNTIYF
V: TRBV6-2/TRBV6-3; size: .; J: TRBJ2-5; D: .; DNA: TGTGCCAGCAGTCCGACCGGGACTGGGAGAGAGACCCAGTACTTC; CDR3: CASSPTGTGRETQYF
V: TRBV2; size: once; J: TRBJ1-2; D: TRBD1; DNA: TGTGCCAGTATCGACAGGGGCGCCTCCTATGGCTACACCTTC; CDR3: CASIDRGASYGYTF
V: TRBV7-2; size: .; J: TRBJ2-4; D: .; DNA: TGTGCCAGCAGCTTAGAAGGCGGGCGAGCCAAAAACATTCAGTACTTC; CDR3: CASSLEGGRAKNIQYF
V: TRBV28; size: .; J: TRBJ2-1; D: .; DNA: TGTGCCAGCAGGGTAGGGGCCTACAATGAGCAGTTCTTC; CDR3: CASRVGAYNEQFF
V: TRBV29-1; size: once; J: TRBJ2-1; D: TRBD2; DNA: TGCAGCGTTGAGGTTGGTAGCGGGGCAGACAATGAGCAGTTCTTC; CDR3: CSVEVGSGADNEQFF
V: TRBV10-3; size: .; J: TRBJ1-5; D: TRBD1; DNA: TGTGCCATCAGTGAGGGGGACAGGGGTTTGGGGCAGCCCCAGCATTTT; CDR3: CAISEGDRGLGQPQHF
V: TRBV3-1/TRBV3-2; size: .; J: TRBJ2-1; D: .; DNA: TGTGCCAGCAGCCAGGGGAGCTCCTACAATGAGCAGTTCTTC; CDR3: CASSQGSSYNEQFF
V: TRBV28; size: .; J: TRBJ1-5; D: .; DNA: TGTGCCAGCAGTAAATCAGTTCAGCCCCAGCATTTT; CDR3: CASSKSVQPQHF
V: TRBV18; size: .; J: TRBJ2-7; D: .; DNA: TGTGCCAGCTCTCCCAACAGGGAGGGTGAGCAGTACTTC; CDR3: CASSPNREGEQYF